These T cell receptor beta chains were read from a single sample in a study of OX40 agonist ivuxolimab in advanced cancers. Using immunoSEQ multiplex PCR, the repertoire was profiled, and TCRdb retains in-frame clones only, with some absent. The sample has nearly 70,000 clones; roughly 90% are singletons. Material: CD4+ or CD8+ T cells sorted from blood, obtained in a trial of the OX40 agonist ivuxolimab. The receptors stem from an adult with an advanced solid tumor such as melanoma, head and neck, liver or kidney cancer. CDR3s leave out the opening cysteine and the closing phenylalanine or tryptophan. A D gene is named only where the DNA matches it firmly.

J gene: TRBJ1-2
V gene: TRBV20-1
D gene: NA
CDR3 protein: SARALYGYT

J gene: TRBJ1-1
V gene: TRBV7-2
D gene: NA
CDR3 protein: ASSTARGNTEAF

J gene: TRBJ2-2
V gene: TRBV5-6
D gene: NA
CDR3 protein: ASSLGGHFTGELF

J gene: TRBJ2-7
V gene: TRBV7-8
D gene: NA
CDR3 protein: ASSSSGGRTKQY

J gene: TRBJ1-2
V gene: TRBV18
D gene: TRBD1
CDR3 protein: ASSPVLHRGQKGFNYGYT

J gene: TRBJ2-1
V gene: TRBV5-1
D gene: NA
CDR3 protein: ASSDSGMEYNEQF

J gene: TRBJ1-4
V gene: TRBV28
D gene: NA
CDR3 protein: ASRSAGSGEKLF

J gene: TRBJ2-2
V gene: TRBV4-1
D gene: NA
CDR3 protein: ASSQEDTGELF

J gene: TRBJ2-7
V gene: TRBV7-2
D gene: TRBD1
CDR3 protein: ASSLEWTGGYEQY

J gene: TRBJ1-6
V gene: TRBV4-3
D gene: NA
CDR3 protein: ASSQGLTGPHSPLH

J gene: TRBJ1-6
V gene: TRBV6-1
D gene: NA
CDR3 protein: ASSETRSSNSPLH

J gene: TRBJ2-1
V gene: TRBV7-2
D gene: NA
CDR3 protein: ASRVRRETNEQF

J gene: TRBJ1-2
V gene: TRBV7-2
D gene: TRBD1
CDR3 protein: ASTKTGANNYGYT

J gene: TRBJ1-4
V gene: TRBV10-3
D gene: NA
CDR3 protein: AISEGGEKLF

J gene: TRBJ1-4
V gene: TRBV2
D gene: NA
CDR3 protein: ASNLGQNNEKLF

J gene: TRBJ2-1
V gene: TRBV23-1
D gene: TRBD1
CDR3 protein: ASSRRAPTGQVHNEQF

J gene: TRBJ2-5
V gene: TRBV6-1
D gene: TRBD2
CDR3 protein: ASSYGSSGKETQY

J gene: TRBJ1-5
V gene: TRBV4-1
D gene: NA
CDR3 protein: ASSQGRQLSNQPQH

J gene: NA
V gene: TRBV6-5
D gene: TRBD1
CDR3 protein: ASSWDRGQIEQY

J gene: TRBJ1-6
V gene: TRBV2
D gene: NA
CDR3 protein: ASSGATGYNSPLH

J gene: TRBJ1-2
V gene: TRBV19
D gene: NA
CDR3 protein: ASSSQGLGYGYT

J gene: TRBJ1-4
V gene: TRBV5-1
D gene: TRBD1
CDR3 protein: ASSLTPGQPGVSEKLF

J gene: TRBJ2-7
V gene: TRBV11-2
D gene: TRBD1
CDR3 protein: ASSALTRQGSYEQY

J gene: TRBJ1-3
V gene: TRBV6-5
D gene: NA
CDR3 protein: ASSGDSGGNTIY

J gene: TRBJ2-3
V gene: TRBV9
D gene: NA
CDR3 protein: ASSVGGSDTQY

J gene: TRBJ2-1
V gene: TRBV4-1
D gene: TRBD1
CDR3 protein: ASSQETGQERVGNEQF

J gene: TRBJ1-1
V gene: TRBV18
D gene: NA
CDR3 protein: ASSPPPRGILGTEAF

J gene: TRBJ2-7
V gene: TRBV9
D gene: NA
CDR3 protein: ASSVRGDAYSYEQY

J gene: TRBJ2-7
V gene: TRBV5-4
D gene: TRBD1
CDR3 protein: ASSLDDRGKYEQY

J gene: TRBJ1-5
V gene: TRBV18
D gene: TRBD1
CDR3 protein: ASSPPGQGAGQPQH

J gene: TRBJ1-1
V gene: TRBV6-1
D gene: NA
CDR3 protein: ASSVSGGSTTEAF

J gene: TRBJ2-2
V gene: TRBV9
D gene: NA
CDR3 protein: ASSVDGGNAAGELF

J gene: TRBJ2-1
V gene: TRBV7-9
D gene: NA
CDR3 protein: ASSSWFNNEQF

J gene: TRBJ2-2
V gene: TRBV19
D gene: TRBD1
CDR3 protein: ASSIGQGNGELF

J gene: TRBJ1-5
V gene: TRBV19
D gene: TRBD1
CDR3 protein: ASSIIQGASQPQH

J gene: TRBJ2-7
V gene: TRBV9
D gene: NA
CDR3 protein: ASSVTPDTTYEQY

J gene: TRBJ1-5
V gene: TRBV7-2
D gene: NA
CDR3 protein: ASSYNAGRMGQPQH

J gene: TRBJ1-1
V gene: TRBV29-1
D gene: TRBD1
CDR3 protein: SVSRTGGVEAF

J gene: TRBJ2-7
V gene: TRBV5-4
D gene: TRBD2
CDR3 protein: ASSGGGPNYEQY

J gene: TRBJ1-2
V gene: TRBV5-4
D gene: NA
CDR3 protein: ASSFGRGGYGYT

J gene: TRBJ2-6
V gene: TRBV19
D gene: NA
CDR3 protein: ASSHGWRAGANVLT

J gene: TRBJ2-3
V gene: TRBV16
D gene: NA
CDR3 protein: ASSQGGTDTQY

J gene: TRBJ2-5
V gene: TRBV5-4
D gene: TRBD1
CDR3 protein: ASSSALKGAQEETQY

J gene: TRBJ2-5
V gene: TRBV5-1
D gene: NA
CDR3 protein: ASSLIGGVQETQY

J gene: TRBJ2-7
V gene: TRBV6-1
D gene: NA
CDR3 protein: ASSGTPAYEQY

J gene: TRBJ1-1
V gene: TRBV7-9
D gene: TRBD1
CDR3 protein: ASSPQGTVNTEAF

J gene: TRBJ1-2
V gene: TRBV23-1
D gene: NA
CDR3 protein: ASSQSGGAANYGYT

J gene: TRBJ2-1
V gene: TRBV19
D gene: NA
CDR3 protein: ASSIDNSYSYNEQF

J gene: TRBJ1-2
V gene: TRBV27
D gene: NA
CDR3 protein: ASRPRQSREGGYT

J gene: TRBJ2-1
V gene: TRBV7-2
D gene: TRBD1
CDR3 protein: ASSRDRGGWNEQF

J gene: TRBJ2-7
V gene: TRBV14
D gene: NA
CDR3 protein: ASSYLDSPYEQY

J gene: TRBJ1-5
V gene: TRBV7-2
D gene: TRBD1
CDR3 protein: ASSLGGDRARNQPQH

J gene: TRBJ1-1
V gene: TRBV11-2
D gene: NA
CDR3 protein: ASSSLRGKTEAF

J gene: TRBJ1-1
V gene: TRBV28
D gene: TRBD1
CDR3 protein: ASSLTGGSEAF

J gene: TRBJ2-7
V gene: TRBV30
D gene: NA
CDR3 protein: ACLEDSKGYEQY

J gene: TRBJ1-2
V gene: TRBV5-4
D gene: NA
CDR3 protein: ASSRGDPRSSYGYT

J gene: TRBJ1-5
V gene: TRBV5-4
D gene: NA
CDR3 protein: ASSFGRDRPQH

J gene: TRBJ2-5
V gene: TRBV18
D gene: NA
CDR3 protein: ASSTNEETQY

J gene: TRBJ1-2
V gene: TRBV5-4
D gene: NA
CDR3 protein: ASSLNRAFYGYT